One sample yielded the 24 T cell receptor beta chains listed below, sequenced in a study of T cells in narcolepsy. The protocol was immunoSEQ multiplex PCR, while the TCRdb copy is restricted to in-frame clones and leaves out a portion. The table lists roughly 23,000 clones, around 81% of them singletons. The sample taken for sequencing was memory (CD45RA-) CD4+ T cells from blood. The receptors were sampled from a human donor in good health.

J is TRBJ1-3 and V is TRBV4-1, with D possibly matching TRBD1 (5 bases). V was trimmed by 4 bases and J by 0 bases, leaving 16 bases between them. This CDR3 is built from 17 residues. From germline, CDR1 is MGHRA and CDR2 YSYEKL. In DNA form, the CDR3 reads TGCGCCAGCAGCCGCCCGGGACGAGTTCGCTCTGGAAACACCATATATTTT. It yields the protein CASSRPGRVRSGNTIYF.

The CDR3 spells CASSLVSGRSNQPQHF. DNA for the CDR3: TGTGCCAGCAGCCTCGTCTCAGGGAGAAGCAATCAGCCCCAGCATTTT. The chain is built from TRBV7-2 and TRBJ1-5, with D perhaps matching TRBD1 (5 bases). Germline CDR1 SGHTA, CDR2 FQGNSA. The V end was cut by 5 bases, the J end by 1 base, with 15 bases between. The CDR3 is 16 amino acids.

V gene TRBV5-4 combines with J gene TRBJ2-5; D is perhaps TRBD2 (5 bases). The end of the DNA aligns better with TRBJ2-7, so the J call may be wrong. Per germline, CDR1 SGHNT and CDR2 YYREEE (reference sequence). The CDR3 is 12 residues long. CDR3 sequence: CASSLRGYEQYF. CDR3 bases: TGTGCCAGCAGTCTCCGGGGCTACGAGCAGTACTTC.

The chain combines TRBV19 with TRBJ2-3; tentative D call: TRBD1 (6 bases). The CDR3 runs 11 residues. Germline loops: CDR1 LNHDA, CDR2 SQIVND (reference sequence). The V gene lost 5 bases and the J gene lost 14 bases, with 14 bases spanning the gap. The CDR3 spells CASSVGTTGYF. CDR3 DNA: TGTGCCAGTAGTGTAGGGACGACAGGGTATTTT.

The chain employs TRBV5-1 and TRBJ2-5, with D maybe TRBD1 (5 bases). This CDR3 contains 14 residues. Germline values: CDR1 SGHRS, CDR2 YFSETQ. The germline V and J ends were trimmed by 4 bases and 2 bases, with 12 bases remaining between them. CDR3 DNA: TGCGCCAGCAGCCCTCAGGGTTATCAAGAGACCCAGTACTTC. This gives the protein CASSPQGYQETQYF.

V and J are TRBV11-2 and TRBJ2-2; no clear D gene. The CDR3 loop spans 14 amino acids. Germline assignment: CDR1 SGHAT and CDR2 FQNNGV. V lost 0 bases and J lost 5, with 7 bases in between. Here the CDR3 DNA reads TGTGCCAGCAGCTTAGATCGTAAGACCGGGGAGCTGTTTTTT. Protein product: CASSLDRKTGELFF. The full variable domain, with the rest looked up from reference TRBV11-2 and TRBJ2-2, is EAGVAQSPRYKIIEKRQSVAFWCNPISGHATLYWYQQILGQGPKLLIQFQNNGVVDDSQLPKDRFSAERLKGVDSTLKIQPAKLEDSAVYLCASSLDRKTGELFFGEGSRLTVL.

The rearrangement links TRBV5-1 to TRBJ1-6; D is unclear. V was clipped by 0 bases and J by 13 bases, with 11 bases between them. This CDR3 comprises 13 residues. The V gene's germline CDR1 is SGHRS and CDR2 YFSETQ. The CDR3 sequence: CASSLETDSPLHF. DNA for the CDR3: TGCGCCAGCAGCTTGGAAACAGACTCGCCCCTCCACTTT.

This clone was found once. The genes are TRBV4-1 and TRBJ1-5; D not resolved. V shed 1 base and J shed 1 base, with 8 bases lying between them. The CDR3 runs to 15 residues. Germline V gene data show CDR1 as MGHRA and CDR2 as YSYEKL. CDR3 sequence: CASSQVHGSNQPQHF. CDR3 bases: TGCGCCAGCAGCCAAGTTCACGGAAGCAATCAGCCCCAGCATTTT.

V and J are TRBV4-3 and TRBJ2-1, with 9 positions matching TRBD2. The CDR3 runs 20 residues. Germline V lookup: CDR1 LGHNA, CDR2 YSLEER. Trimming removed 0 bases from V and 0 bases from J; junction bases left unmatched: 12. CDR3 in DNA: TGCGCCAGCAGCCAAGAGGTGGAGCGGGGGGCCACGAGCTCCTACAATGAGCAGTTCTTC. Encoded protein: CASSQEVERGATSSYNEQFF.

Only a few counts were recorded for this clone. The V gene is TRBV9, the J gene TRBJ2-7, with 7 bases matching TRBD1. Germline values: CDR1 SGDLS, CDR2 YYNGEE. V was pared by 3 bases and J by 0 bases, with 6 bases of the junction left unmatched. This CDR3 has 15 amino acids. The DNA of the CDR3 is TGTGCCAGCAGCGCACAGGGGTCTTTCTCCTACGAGCAGTACTTC. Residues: CASSAQGSFSYEQYF.

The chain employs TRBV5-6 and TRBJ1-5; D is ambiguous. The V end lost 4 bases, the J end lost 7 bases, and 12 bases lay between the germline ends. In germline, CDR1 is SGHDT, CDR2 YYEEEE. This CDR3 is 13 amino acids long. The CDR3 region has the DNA TGTGCCAGCAGCCTGGGAATGGGGCAGCCCCAGCATTTT. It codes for CASSLGMGQPQHF.

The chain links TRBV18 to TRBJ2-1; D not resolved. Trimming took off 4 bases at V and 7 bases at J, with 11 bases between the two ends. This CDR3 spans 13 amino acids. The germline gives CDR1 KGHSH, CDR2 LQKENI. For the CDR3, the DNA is TGTGCCAGCTCACAAATTGTCCATAATGAGCAGTTCTTC. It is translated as CASSQIVHNEQFF.

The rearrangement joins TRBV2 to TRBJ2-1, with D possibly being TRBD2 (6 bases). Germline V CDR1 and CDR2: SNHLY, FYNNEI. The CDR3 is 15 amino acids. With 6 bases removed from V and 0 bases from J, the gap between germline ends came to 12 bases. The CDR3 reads CASRTSVSSYNEQFF. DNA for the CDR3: TGTGCCAGCAGGACTAGTGTGAGCTCCTACAATGAGCAGTTCTTC.

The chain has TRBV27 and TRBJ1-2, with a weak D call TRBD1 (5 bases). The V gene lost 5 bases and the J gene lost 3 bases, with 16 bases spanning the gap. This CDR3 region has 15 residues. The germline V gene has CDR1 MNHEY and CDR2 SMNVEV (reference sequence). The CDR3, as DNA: TGTGCCAGCAGTACGGTCGGGGCGTCGGACTATGGCTACACCTTC. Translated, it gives CASSTVGASDYGYTF.

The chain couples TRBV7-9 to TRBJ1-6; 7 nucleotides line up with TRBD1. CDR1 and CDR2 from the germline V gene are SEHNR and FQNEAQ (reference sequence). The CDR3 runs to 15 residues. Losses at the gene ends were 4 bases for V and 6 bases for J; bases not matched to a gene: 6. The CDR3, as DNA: TGTGCCAGCAGCTGGGGGACAGCGATTAATTCACCCCTCCACTTT. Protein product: CASSWGTAINSPLHF.

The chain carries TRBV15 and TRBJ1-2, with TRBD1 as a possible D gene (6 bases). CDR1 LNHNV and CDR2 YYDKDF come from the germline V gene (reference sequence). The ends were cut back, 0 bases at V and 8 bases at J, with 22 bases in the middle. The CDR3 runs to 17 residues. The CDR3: CATSRDPRGQESGGYTF. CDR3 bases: TGTGCCACCAGCAGAGATCCGAGGGGACAAGAGTCAGGGGGCTACACCTTC.

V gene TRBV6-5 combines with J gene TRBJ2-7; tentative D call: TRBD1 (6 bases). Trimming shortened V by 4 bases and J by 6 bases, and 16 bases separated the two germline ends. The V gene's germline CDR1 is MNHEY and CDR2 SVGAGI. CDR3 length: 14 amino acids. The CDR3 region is CASSFRQGLSEQYF. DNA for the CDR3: TGTGCCAGCAGTTTTCGCCAGGGGCTGTCCGAGCAGTACTTC.

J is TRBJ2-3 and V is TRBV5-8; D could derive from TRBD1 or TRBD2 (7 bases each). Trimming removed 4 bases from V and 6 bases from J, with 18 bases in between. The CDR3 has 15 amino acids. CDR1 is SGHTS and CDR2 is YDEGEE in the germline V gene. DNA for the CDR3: TGTGCCAGCAGCAGCGGCAGGGGGAGGGCGGATACGCAGTATTTT. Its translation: CASSSGRGRADTQYF. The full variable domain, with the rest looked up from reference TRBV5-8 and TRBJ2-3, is EAGVTQSPTHLIKTRGQQATLRCSPISGHTSVYWYQQALGLGLQFLLWYDEGEERNRGNFPPRFSGRQFPNYSSELNVNALELEDSALYLCASSSGRGRADTQYFGPGTRLTVL.

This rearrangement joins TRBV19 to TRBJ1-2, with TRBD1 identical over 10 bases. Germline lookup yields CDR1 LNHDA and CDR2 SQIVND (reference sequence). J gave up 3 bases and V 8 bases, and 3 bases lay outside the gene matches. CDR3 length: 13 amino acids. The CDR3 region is CASRDRGDYGYTF. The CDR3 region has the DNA TGTGCCAGTCGGGACAGGGGAGACTATGGCTACACCTTC. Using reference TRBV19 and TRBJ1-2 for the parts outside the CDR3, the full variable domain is DGGITQSPKYLFRKEGQNVTLSCEQNLNHDAMYWYRQDPGQGLRLIYYSQIVNDFQKGDIAEGYSVSREKKESFPLTVTSAQKNPTAFYLCASRDRGDYGYTFGSGTRLTVV.

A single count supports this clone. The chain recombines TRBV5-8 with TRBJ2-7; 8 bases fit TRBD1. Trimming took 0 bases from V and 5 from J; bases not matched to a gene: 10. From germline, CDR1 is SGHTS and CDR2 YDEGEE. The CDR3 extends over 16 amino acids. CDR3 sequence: CASSLGPGGGFDEQYF. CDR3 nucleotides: TGTGCCAGCAGCTTGGGACCAGGGGGCGGGTTCGACGAGCAGTACTTC.

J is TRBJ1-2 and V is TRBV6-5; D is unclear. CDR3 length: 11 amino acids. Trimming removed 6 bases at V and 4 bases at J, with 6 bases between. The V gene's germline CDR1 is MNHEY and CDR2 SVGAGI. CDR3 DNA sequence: TGTGCCAGCAGAGAGGGCTATGGCTACACCTTC. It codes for CASREGYGYTF.

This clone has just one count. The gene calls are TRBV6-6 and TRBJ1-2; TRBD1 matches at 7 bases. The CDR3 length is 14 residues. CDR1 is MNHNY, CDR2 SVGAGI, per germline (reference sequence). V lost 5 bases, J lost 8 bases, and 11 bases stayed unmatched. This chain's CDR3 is CASSTPGGFWGYTF. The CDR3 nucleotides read TGTGCCAGCAGTACCCCAGGGGGGTTCTGGGGCTACACCTTC.

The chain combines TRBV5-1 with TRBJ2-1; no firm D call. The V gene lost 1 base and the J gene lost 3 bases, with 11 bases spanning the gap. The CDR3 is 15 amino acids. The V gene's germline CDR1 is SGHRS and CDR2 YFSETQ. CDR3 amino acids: CASSLTGENYNEQFF. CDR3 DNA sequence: TGCGCCAGCAGCTTGACGGGTGAAAACTACAATGAGCAGTTCTTC.

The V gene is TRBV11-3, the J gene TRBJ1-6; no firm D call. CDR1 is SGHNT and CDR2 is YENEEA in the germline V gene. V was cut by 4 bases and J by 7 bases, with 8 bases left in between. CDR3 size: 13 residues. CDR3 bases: TGTGCCAGCAGCTCTCTACAAAATTCACCCCTCCACTTT. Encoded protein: CASSSLQNSPLHF.